This T cell receptor beta chain was captured by sequencing in a study of blood T cell repertoires in COVID-19. The authors' processing: Reference gene primer amplification gave nucleated cell count estimates. Method: immunoSEQ multiplex PCR; TCRdb's copy keeps in-frame clones and lacks some. Clone size and V and J calls were adopted from that table, with D and trimming inferred from the DNA. The data show just over 300,000 clones, roughly 86% seen once. This clone was observed a single time. In germline, CDR1 is LNHDA, CDR2 SQIVND (reference sequence). CDR3 length: 16 amino acids. V lost 4 bases and J lost 8; bases outside the gene matches: 11.

The TCR comes from a woman aged 30 to 39 with COVID-19, enrolled during active disease. Sequencing used peripheral blood. V gene TRBV19 combines with J gene TRBJ1-6; 7 bases agree with TRBD1. The DNA of the CDR3 is TGTGCCAGTAGTACCCCACAGGGGAAGGCGGATTCACCCCTCCACTTT. Its protein is CASSTPQGKADSPLHF.